Shown below are 10 T cell receptor beta chains from a single sample sequenced in a study of blood T cell repertoires in COVID-19. Clones were read by immunoSEQ multiplex PCR, and TCRdb kept only the in-frame ones, dropping some. This table has 93,000 or so clones, roughly nine tenths appearing once. Material for sequencing was peripheral blood. Receptors originate from an elderly woman in a cohort sampled during active COVID-19.

The chain combines TRBV5-1 with TRBJ1-4; 12 nucleotides line up with TRBD1. J lost 10 bases, V lost 0 bases, and 4 bases had no gene match. The CDR3 sequence is 15 residues long. Germline-derived CDR1 and CDR2 are SGHRS and YFSETQ. CDR3 amino acids: CASSLAGQGAGKLFF. CDR3 in DNA: TGCGCCAGCAGCTTGGCGGGACAGGGGGCGGGAAAACTGTTTTTT.

This chain connects TRBV7-9 to TRBJ2-6; D possibly corresponds to TRBD1 (6 bases). Germline V gene sequence: CDR1 SEHNR, CDR2 FQNEAQ (reference sequence). The germline V and J ends were trimmed by 5 bases and 8 bases, with 13 bases remaining between them. The CDR3 runs 14 residues. This CDR3 is CASSPHRDTNVLTF. CDR3 coding DNA: TGTGCCAGCAGCCCCCACAGGGATACCAACGTCCTGACTTTC.

This chain connects TRBV5-4 to TRBJ1-2, with 8 bases aligning to TRBD1. Germline CDR1 SGHNT, CDR2 YYREEE (reference sequence). V lost 4 bases to trimming and J lost 3 bases; unmatched junction nucleotides: 11. CDR3 length: 16 residues. The CDR3 is CASSPGGAQGDYGYTF. CDR3 nucleotide sequence: TGTGCCAGCAGCCCAGGGGGCGCTCAGGGAGACTATGGCTACACCTTC.

The rearrangement links TRBV29-1 to TRBJ1-1; D is unresolved. The ends were cut back, 7 bases at V and 5 bases at J, with 11 bases in the middle. The CDR3 contains 11 residues. CDR1 and CDR2 (germline): SQVTM, ANQGSEA. DNA for the CDR3: TGCAGCGCACGACACACGACTGAAGCTTTCTTT. Amino acid sequence: CSARHTTEAFF.

Points on this clone: The same CDR3 can be traced to other DNA sequences in this sample. The chain recombines TRBV27 with TRBJ1-5; possibly TRBD1 for D (6 bases). CDR1 is MNHEY, CDR2 SMNVEV, per germline (reference sequence). The CDR3 consists of 16 residues. Trimming cost V 0 bases and J 4 bases, with 13 bases left between them. In DNA, the CDR3 is TGTGCCAGCAGTTTATCGGGAGGGGGAGGGAATCAGCCCCAGCATTTT. Protein sequence: CASSLSGGGGNQPQHF.

J is TRBJ2-1 and V is TRBV18, with D maybe TRBD2 (6 bases). Trimming pared 6 bases from V and 8 bases from J, leaving 17 bases between. Germline-derived CDR1 and CDR2 are KGHSH and LQKENI. The CDR3 length is 14 residues. The CDR3 region is CASSPGLQPDEQFF. The CDR3, as DNA: TGTGCCAGCTCTCCGGGACTCCAGCCCGATGAGCAGTTCTTC.

J is TRBJ2-5 and V is TRBV28, with a tentative D call TRBD1 (5 bases). Deletions cut 5 bases from V and 5 bases from J, with 18 bases between. This CDR3 has 15 amino acids. Germline V gene sequence: CDR1 MDHEN, CDR2 SYDVKM. CDR3 loop: CASSVPGIREETQYF. DNA for the CDR3: TGTGCCAGCAGTGTGCCAGGGATTCGAGAGGAGACCCAGTACTTC.

The CDR3 DNA is TGTGCCAGCAGCACCGGGACTAGCGGCTACAATGAGCAGTTCTTC. Amino acid sequence: CASSTGTSGYNEQFF. The V and J genes are TRBV5-4 and TRBJ2-1, with 11 bases fitting TRBD2. CDR3 length: 15 residues. Germline assignment: CDR1 SGHNT and CDR2 YYREEE (reference sequence). The V segment lost 4 bases and the J segment 3 bases; nucleotides outside the gene matches: 3.

V and J are TRBV21-1 and TRBJ1-5; the DNA was not compared with TRBD1, the D call given in the table. TRBV21-1 is listed as a pseudogene. This CDR3 is 20 amino acids long. The CDR3 DNA sequence: TGTGCCAGCAGCAAAACGGCTTCATCGGACAGGCCCGTGGGCAATCAGCCCCAGCATTTT. Protein sequence: CASSKTASSDRPVGNQPQHF.

This chain links TRBV25-1 with TRBJ1-3, with 8 positions matching TRBD1. Germline assignment: CDR1 MGHDK and CDR2 SYGVNS. Trimming at V came to 0 bases and at J to 3 bases, leaving 4 bases not matched to a gene. This CDR3 is 16 amino acids long. This CDR3 reads CASSEYIGTGGNTIYF. The CDR3 DNA reads TGTGCCAGCAGTGAATATATAGGGACAGGTGGAAACACCATATATTTT.